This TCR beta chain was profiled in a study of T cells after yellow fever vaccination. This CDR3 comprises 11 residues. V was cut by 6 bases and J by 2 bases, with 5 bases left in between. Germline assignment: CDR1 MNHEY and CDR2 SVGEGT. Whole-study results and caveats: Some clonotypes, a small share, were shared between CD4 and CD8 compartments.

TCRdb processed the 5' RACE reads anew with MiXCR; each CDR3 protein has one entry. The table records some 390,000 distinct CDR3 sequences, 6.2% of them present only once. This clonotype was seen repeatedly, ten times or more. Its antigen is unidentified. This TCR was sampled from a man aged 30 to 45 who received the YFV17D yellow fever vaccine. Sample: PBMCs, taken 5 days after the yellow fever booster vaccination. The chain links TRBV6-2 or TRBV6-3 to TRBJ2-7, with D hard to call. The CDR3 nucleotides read TGTGCCAGCAGGAAAGCCTACGAGCAGTACTTC. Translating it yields CASRKAYEQYF.